A selection of T cell receptor beta chains follows, all from one sample in a study of blood T cells in healthy people across ages. TCRdb re-called the 5' RACE reads with MiXCR, one entry per CDR3 protein. The sample yields just over 800,000 distinct CDR3 sequences, 60% to 80% seen once. Sequencing was carried out using blood. Source of these receptors: a man between 25 and 39 years old in good health. Each CDR3 is given with its conserved first and last residue. A D gene is named only where the DNA matches it firmly.

d_gene	j_gene	v_gene	CDR3aa
NA	TRBJ2-7	TRBV15	CATSRDPGSSYEQYF
NA	TRBJ2-1	TRBV20-1	CSARDSLSYNEQFF
NA	TRBJ2-2	TRBV9	CASSVGDSTGELFF
TRBD1	TRBJ2-7	TRBV20-1	CSAKDRDEQYF
NA	TRBJ2-5	TRBV3-1	CASSQEIGVQQTQYF
TRBD1	TRBJ2-7	TRBV13	CASSSTGTGDLYEQYF
TRBD2	TRBJ2-5	TRBV7-9	CAGSPRGGVETQYF
NA	TRBJ2-7	TRBV28	CASSLVQGGRKQYF
NA	TRBJ2-6	TRBV29-1	CSVDAGSGANVLTF
TRBD2	TRBJ2-5	TRBV28	CASSFTTSGGETQYF
TRBD2	TRBJ2-1	TRBV20-1	CSARGHRDRSGGAGYNEQFF
NA	TRBJ2-1	TRBV28	CASSSYWTDLYNEQFF
NA	TRBJ2-7	TRBV7-9	CASSLAPVGPRPPEQYF
NA	TRBJ1-2	TRBV7-2	CASSSPRTANYGYTF
NA	TRBJ2-3	TRBV5-1	CASSLVVDRGTQYF
TRBD1	TRBJ2-7	TRBV27	CASSFGQGLTYEQYF
TRBD1	TRBJ1-2	TRBV28	CASSRQGGGYGYTF
NA	TRBJ2-6	TRBV20-1	CSATPSGANVLTF
TRBD2	TRBJ2-1	TRBV4-3	CASSQVLLAGGIQETQFF
NA	TRBJ2-3	TRBV29-1	CSVDPPENTQYF
TRBD2	TRBJ2-3	TRBV7-2	CASSSRTSGTTDTQYF
NA	TRBJ2-7	TRBV24-1	CATSDSVTGRREQYF
TRBD2	TRBJ2-1	TRBV4-2	CASSQDPHPGGGGNEQFF
NA	TRBJ2-3	TRBV6-5	CASTGYTDTQYF
NA	NA	TRBV29-1	CSVMTPDSYEQYF
NA	TRBJ1-4	TRBV3-1	CASSQQDMGEKLFF
NA	TRBJ2-5	TRBV7-8	CASSSVGSRDQETQYF